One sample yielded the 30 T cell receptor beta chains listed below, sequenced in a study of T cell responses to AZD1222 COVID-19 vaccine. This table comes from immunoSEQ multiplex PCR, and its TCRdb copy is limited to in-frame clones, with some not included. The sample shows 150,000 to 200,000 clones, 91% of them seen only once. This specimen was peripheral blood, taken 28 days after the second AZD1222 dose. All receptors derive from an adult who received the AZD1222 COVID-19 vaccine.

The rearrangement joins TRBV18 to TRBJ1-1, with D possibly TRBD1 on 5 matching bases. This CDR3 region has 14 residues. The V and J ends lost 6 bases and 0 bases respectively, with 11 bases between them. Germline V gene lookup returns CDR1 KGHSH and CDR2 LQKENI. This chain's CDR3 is CASSPGGLNTEAFF. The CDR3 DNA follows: TGTGCCAGCTCCCCGGGGGGTTTGAACACTGAAGCTTTCTTT.

CDR3 sequence (DNA): TGTGCCAGCAGCTTAAAGGGGGCAAGATCTGAAGCTTTCTTT. It encodes CASSLKGARSEAFF. V gene TRBV7-9 combines with J gene TRBJ1-1; 7 nucleotides align to TRBD1. Per germline, CDR1 SEHNR and CDR2 FQNEAQ (reference sequence). The CDR3 loop spans 14 amino acids. V lost 2 bases and J lost 6; bases outside the gene matches: 6.

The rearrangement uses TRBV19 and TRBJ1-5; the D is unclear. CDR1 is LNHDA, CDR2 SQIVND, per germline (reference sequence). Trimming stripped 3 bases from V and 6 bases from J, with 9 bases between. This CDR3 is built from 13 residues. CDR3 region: CASSMESGQPQHF. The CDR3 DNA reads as TGTGCCAGTAGTATGGAAAGTGGTCAGCCCCAGCATTTT.

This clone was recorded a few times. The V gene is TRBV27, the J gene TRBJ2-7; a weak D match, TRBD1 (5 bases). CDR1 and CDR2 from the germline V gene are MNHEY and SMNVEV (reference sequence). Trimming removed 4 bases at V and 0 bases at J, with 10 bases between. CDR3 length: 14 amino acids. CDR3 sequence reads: CASSSQVRSYEQYF. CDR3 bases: TGTGCCAGCAGTTCACAGGTACGCTCCTACGAGCAGTACTTC.

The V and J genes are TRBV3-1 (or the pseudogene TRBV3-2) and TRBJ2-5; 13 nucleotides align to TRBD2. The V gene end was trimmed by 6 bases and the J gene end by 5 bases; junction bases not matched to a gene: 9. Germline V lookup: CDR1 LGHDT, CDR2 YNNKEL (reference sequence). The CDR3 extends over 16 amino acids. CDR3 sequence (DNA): TGTGCCAGCAGTCGCGGACTAGCGGGAGTAAGGGAGACCCAGTACTTC. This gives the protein CASSRGLAGVRETQYF.

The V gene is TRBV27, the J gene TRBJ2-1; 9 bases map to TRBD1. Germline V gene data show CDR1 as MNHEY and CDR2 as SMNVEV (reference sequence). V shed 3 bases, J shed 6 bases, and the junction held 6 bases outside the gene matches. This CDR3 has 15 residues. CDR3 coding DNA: TGTGCCAGCAGTTTTCGGGACAGGGTAGGCAATGAGCAGTTCTTC. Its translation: CASSFRDRVGNEQFF.

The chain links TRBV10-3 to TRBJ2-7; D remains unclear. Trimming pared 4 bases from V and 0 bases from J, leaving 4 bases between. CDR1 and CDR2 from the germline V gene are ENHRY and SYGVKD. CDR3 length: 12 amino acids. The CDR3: CAISAGSYEQYF. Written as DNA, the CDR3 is TGTGCCATCAGTGCTGGCTCCTACGAGCAGTACTTC.

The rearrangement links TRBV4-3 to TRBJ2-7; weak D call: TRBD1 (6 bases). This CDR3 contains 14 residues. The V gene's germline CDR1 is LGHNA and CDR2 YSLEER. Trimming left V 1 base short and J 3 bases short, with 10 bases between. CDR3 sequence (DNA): TGCGCCAGCAGCCAAGTCCAGGGGAGCTACGAGCAGTACTTC. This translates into CASSQVQGSYEQYF.

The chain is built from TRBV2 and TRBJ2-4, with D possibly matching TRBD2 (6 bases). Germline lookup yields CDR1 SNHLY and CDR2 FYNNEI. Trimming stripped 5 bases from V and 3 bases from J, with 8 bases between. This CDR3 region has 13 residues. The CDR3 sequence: CASSRENKNIQYF. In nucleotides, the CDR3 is TGTGCCAGCAGTCGGGAGAACAAAAACATTCAGTACTTC.

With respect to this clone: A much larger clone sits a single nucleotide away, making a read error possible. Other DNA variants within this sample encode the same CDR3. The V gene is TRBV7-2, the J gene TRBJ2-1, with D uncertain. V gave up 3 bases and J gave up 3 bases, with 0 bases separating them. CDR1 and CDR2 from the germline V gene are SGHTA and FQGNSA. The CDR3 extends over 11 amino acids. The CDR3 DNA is TGTGCCAGCAGCTTCTACAATGAGCAGTTCTTC. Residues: CASSFYNEQFF.

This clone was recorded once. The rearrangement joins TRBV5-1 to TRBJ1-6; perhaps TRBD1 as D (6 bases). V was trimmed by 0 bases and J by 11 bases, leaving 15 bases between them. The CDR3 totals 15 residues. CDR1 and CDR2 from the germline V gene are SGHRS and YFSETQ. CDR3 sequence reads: CASSLEGRGYTPLHF. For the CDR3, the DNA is TGCGCCAGCAGCTTGGAAGGCAGGGGATATACACCCCTCCACTTT.

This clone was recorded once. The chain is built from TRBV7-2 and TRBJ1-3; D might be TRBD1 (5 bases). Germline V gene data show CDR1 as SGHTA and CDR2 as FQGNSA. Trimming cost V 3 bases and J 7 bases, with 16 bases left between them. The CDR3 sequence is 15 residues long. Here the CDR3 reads CASSFRSQGRNTIYF. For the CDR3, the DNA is TGTGCCAGCAGCTTTAGAAGTCAGGGACGGAACACCATATATTTT. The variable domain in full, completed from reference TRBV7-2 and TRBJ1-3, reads GAGVSQSPSNKVTEKGKDVELRCDPISGHTALYWYRQSLGQGLEFLIYFQGNSAPDKSGLPSDRFSAERTGGSVSTLTIQRTQQEDSAVYLCASSFRSQGRNTIYFGEGSWLTVV.

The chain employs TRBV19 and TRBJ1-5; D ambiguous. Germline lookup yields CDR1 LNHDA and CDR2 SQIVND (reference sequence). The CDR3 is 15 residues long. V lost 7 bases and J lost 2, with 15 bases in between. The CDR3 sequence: CASTPSPSGNQPQHF. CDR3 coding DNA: TGTGCCAGTACCCCCTCCCCTTCGGGCAATCAGCCCCAGCATTTT.

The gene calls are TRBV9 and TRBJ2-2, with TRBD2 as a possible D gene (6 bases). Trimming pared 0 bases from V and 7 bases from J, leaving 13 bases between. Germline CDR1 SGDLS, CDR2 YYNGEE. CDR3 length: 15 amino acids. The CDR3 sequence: CASSVASGVGGELFF. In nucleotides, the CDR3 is TGTGCCAGCAGCGTAGCTTCGGGGGTTGGCGGGGAGCTGTTTTTT.

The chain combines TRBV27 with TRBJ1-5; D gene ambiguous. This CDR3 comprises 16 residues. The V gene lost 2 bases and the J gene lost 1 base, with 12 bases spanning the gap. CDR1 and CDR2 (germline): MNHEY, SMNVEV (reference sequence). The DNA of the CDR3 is TGTGCCAGCAGTTTAGTGGCAGGCGGGAGCAATCAGCCCCAGCATTTT. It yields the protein CASSLVAGGSNQPQHF.

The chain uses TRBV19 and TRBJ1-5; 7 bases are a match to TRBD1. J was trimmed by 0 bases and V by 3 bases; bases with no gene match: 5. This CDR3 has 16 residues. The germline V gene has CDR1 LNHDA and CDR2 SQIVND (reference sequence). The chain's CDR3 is CASSIPQGFSNQPQHF. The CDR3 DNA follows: TGTGCCAGTAGTATCCCACAGGGGTTTAGCAATCAGCCCCAGCATTTT.

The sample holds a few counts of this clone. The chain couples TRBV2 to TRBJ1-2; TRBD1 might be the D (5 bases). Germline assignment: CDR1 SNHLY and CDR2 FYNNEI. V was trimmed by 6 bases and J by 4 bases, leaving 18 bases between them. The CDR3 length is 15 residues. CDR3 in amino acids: CASSGGGRMSYGYTF. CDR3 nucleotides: TGTGCCAGCAGCGGGGGGGGACGCATGAGCTATGGCTACACCTTC.

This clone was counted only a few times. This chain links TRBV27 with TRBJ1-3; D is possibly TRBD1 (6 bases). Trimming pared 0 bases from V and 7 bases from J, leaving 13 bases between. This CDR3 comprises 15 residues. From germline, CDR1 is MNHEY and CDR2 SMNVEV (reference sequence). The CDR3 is CASSLSSNRANTIYF. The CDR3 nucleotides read TGTGCCAGCAGTTTATCGAGTAACAGGGCGAACACCATATATTTT.

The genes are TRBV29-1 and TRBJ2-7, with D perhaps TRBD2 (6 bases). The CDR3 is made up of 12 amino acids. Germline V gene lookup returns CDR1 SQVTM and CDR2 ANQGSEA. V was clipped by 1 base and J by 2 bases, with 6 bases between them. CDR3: CSVEGGTYEQYF. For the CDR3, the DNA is TGCAGCGTTGAAGGCGGGACCTACGAGCAGTACTTC.

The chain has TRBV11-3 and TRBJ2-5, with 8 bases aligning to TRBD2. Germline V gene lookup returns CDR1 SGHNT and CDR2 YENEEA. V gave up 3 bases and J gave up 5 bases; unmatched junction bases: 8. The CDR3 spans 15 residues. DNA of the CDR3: TGTGCCAGCAGCTTCGGGGGGGAAGGGGAGGAGACCCAGTACTTC. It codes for CASSFGGEGEETQYF.

The chain's CDR3 is CASSRTRDSPLHF. Here the CDR3 DNA reads TGTGCCAGCAGTAGGACGAGGGATTCACCCCTCCACTTT. The chain uses TRBV6-5 and TRBJ1-6; D gene uncertain. Between the trimmed V and J ends, which lost 5 bases and 8 bases, there was a span of 10 bases. Germline loops: CDR1 MNHEY, CDR2 SVGAGI. The CDR3 loop spans 13 amino acids.

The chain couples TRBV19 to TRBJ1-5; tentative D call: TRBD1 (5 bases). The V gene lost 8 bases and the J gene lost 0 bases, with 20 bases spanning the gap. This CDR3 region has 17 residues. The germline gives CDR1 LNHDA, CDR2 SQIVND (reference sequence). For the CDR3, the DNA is TGTGCCAGTCGGGCCTGGGGGGAGGCAAATAGCAATCAGCCCCAGCATTTT. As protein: CASRAWGEANSNQPQHF.

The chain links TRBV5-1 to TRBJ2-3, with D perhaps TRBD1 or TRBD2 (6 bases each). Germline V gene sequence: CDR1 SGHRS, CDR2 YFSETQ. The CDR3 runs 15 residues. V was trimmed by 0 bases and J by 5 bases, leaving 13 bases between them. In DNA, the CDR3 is TGCGCCAGCAGCTTGGAGGTGGGGGGCCTAGATACGCAGTATTTT. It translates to CASSLEVGGLDTQYF.

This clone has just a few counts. As DNA, the CDR3 is TGTGCCAGCAGTTACCTTTCGGACACCGGGGAGCTGTTTTTT. Protein: CASSYLSDTGELFF. This rearrangement joins TRBV9 to TRBJ2-2; D unresolved. The CDR3 is made up of 14 amino acids. The germline CDR1 and CDR2 sequences are SGDLS and YYNGEE. Trimming pared 5 bases from V and 3 bases from J, leaving 11 bases between.

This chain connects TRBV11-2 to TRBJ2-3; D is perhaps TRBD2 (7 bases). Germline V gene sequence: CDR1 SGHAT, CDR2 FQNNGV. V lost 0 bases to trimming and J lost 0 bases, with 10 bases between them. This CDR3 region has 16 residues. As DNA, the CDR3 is TGTGCCAGCAGCTTAGAGGGGGGGGCCAGCACAGATACGCAGTATTTT. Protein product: CASSLEGGASTDTQYF.

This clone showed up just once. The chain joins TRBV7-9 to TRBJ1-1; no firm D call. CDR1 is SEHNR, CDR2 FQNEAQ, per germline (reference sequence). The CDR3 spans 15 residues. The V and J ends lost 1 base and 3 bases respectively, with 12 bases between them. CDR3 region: CASSLGSGRYTEAFF. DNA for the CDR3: TGTGCCAGCAGCTTAGGGTCGGGGAGGTACACTGAAGCTTTCTTT.

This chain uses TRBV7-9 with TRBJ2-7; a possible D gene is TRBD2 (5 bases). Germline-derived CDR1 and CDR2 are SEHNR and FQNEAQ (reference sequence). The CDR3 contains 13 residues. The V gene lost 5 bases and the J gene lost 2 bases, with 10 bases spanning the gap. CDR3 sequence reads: CASSPRDTYEQYF. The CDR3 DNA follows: TGTGCCAGCAGCCCTCGGGATACCTACGAGCAGTACTTC.

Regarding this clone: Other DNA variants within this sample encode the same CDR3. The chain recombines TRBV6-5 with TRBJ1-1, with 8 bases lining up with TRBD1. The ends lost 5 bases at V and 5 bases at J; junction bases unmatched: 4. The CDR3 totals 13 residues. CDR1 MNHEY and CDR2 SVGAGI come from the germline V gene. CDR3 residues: CASSTGGRTEAFF. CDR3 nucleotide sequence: TGTGCCAGCAGTACAGGGGGTAGGACTGAAGCTTTCTTT.

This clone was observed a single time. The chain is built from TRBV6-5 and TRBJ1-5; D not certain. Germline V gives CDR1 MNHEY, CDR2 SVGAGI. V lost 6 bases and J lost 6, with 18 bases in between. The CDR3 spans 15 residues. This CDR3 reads CASSPGLNWRQPQHF. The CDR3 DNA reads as TGTGCCAGCAGCCCCGGCCTAAACTGGCGTCAGCCCCAGCATTTT.

This CDR3 reads CASSFDDRGYGYTF. In DNA form, the CDR3 reads TGTGCCAGCAGCTTCGACGACAGGGGGTATGGCTACACCTTC. The chain links TRBV7-9 to TRBJ1-2; 9 bases align to TRBD1. Trimming at V came to 3 bases and at J to 5 bases, leaving 4 bases not matched to a gene. This CDR3 spans 14 amino acids. Germline CDR1 and CDR2: SEHNR and FQNEAQ (reference sequence).